This section outlines one TCR beta chain sequence together with its context. The source of the sample is a study of blood T cell repertoires in COVID-19. Study information: Sources were T cells, B-cell-depleted T cells, or PBMCs; the material itself was cDNA or gDNA.

In terms of age and location, participants ranged from roughly 18 to 90 years and lived in around 22 US areas. During the 2 weeks before they entered the study, exposed participants had met someone with a PCR-confirmed or clinician-diagnosed COVID-19 case. The germline V gene encodes CDR1 LGHDT and CDR2 YNNKEL (reference sequence). This CDR3 contains 14 residues. The V and J ends lost 5 bases and 5 bases respectively, with 13 bases between them. The method was immunoSEQ multiplex PCR; TCRdb's version includes in-frame clones alone and lacks a portion of them. Among 350,000 to 500,000 clones, roughly 88% were seen once, and the ten largest hold roughly 1.4%.

This TCR was recovered from a woman younger than 35 who had been exposed to COVID-19. The sequenced sample was PBMCs or T cells enriched from blood (not recorded which). The chain combines TRBV3-1 (or the pseudogene TRBV3-2) with TRBJ1-5; maybe TRBD1 (5 bases). CDR3 protein: CASSSSGGDQPQHF. The CDR3 DNA follows: TGTGCCAGCAGCTCCAGTGGAGGGGATCAGCCCCAGCATTTT.